Listed below are T cell receptor beta chains from one sample, sequenced in a study of blood T cell repertoires in COVID-19. The method was immunoSEQ multiplex PCR; TCRdb's version includes in-frame clones alone and lacks a portion of them. The table records just under 250,000 clones, around 87% of them present only once. Sequenced sample: peripheral blood. The receptors were sampled from a woman aged 25-40 years who had recovered from COVID-19. The CDR3 runs from the conserved cysteine through the conserved F or W. The D gene is left open where the match is weak. Some rows mark clone size as missing; the rest say once, few, many or name a class of expanded clone.

V: TRBV12-3/TRBV12-4; J: TRBJ1-6; D: -; size: -; CDR3: CASSLGWGVPLHF; DNA: TGTGCCAGCAGTTTGGGTTGGGGAGTTCCCCTCCACTTT
V: TRBV25-1; J: TRBJ1-2; D: TRBD1; size: -; CDR3: CASSERRGYGYTF; DNA: TGTGCCAGCAGTGAGCGCAGGGGGTATGGCTACACCTTC
V: TRBV24-1; J: TRBJ1-1; D: TRBD1; size: -; CDR3: CATRGQGENTEAFF; DNA: TGTGCCACCAGAGGACAGGGGGAGAACACTGAAGCTTTCTTT
V: TRBV24-1; J: TRBJ2-7; D: -; size: -; CDR3: CATTKGDYEQYF; DNA: TGTGCCACCACCAAAGGGGACTACGAGCAGTACTTC
V: TRBV2; J: TRBJ2-5; D: TRBD2; size: once; CDR3: CASRGGLEGETQYF; DNA: TGTGCCAGCAGGGGTGGACTAGAGGGAGAGACCCAGTACTTC
V: TRBV9; J: TRBJ2-3; D: TRBD1; size: -; CDR3: CASSLRDRGLGTDTQYF; DNA: TGTGCCAGCAGCCTCCGGGACAGGGGGCTGGGCACAGATACGCAGTATTTT
V: TRBV19; J: TRBJ2-7; D: TRBD1; size: -; CDR3: CASSTYPRTGSSYEQYF; DNA: TGTGCCAGTAGTACTTACCCCCGGACAGGGAGCTCCTACGAGCAGTACTTC
V: TRBV6-5; J: TRBJ2-1; D: TRBD2; size: -; CDR3: CASSSAGVYTNEQFF; DNA: TGTGCCAGCAGCTCAGCGGGGGTATACACCAATGAGCAGTTCTTC
V: TRBV5-4; J: TRBJ2-1; D: TRBD2; size: -; CDR3: CASSSPGGGSNEQFF; DNA: TGTGCCAGCAGCTCCCCAGGCGGGGGGTCCAATGAGCAGTTCTTC
V: TRBV15; J: TRBJ2-7; D: TRBD1; size: few; CDR3: CATSRLAGQAYEQYF; DNA: TGTGCCACCAGCAGACTCGCGGGACAGGCGTACGAGCAGTACTTC
V: TRBV27; J: TRBJ2-1; D: -; size: once; CDR3: CASSFRGNEQFF; DNA: TGTGCCAGCAGTTTCCGGGGGAATGAGCAGTTCTTC
V: TRBV7-9; J: TRBJ1-6; D: TRBD1; size: -; CDR3: CASTLGQGEPPLHF; DNA: TGTGCCAGCACCCTGGGACAGGGAGAGCCACCCCTCCACTTT
V: TRBV6-2/TRBV6-3; J: TRBJ2-7; D: TRBD2; size: -; CDR3: CASSYFGGAAYEQYF; DNA: TGTGCCAGCAGTTACTTCGGGGGGGCCGCCTACGAGCAGTACTTC
V: TRBV7-2; J: TRBJ2-7; D: TRBD2; size: -; CDR3: CASMGASGGSYEQYF; DNA: TGTGCCAGCATGGGGGCTAGCGGGGGGTCCTACGAGCAGTACTTC
V: TRBV5-4; J: TRBJ2-7; D: TRBD2; size: -; CDR3: CASSLELAGYEQYF; DNA: TGTGCCAGCAGCTTGGAACTAGCGGGCTACGAGCAGTACTTC
V: TRBV18; J: TRBJ2-7; D: -; size: -; CDR3: CASSPPALAGEQYF; DNA: TGTGCCAGCTCACCACCGGCACTAGCAGGCGAGCAGTACTTC
V: TRBV19; J: TRBJ2-1; D: TRBD1; size: -; CDR3: CASSPRTGGKNEQFF; DNA: TGTGCCAGTAGTCCACGGACAGGGGGCAAGAATGAGCAGTTCTTC
V: TRBV3-1/TRBV3-2; J: TRBJ1-1; D: -; size: -; CDR3: CASSGLGPEAFF; DNA: TGTGCCAGCAGCGGACTAGGACCTGAAGCTTTCTTT
V: TRBV2; J: TRBJ2-7; D: -; size: -; CDR3: CASSGQMGSYEQYF; DNA: TGTGCCAGCAGTGGACAAATGGGTTCCTACGAGCAGTACTTC
V: TRBV2; J: TRBJ1-1; D: -; size: -; CDR3: CASSSKTRVAEAFF; DNA: TGTGCCAGCAGTTCAAAAACCAGGGTTGCTGAAGCTTTCTTT
V: TRBV19; J: TRBJ1-5; D: -; size: -; CDR3: CASNRGNQPQHF; DNA: TGTGCCAGTAATCGAGGTAATCAGCCCCAGCATTTT
V: TRBV9; J: TRBJ2-7; D: TRBD1; size: -; CDR3: CASSAPSGGEQYF; DNA: TGTGCCAGCAGCGCTCCCTCAGGGGGTGAGCAGTACTTC
V: TRBV29-1; J: TRBJ1-4; D: -; size: -; CDR3: CSALGGSKEKLFF; DNA: TGCAGCGCCTTAGGCGGGTCGAAGGAAAAACTGTTTTTT
V: TRBV5-4; J: TRBJ2-2; D: -; size: few; CDR3: CASSAGQNTGELFF; DNA: TGTGCCAGCAGCGCGGGCCAGAACACCGGGGAGCTGTTTTTT
V: TRBV6-2/TRBV6-3; J: TRBJ2-1; D: -; size: -; CDR3: CASSYGTDRINNEQFF; DNA: TGTGCCAGCAGTTACGGCACTGACAGGATAAACAATGAGCAGTTCTTC
V: TRBV2; J: TRBJ1-6; D: TRBD1; size: -; CDR3: CASTPFVQGAQNSPLHF; DNA: TGTGCCAGCACTCCTTTCGTACAGGGGGCGCAAAATTCACCCCTCCACTTT
V: TRBV27; J: TRBJ2-1; D: TRBD1; size: -; CDR3: CASSPRRQGSYNEQFF; DNA: TGTGCCAGCAGCCCTCGACGACAGGGATCCTACAATGAGCAGTTCTTC
V: TRBV20-1; J: TRBJ1-2; D: -; size: -; CDR3: CSASLTGYGYTF; DNA: TGCAGTGCTAGTTTGACAGGCTATGGCTACACCTTC
V: TRBV9; J: TRBJ2-7; D: TRBD2; size: -; CDR3: CASSRRLAGDEQYF; DNA: TGTGCCAGCAGCAGACGACTAGCGGGTGACGAGCAGTACTTC
V: TRBV6-2/TRBV6-3; J: TRBJ1-6; D: TRBD1; size: -; CDR3: CASSRRKQTGVGDSPLHF; DNA: TGTGCCAGCAGTCGCCGAAAGCAAACAGGGGTAGGGGATTCACCCCTCCACTTT
V: TRBV4-3; J: TRBJ1-2; D: -; size: -; CDR3: CASSHEGWGGQGYTF; DNA: TGCGCCAGCAGCCATGAGGGGTGGGGGGGCCAGGGCTACACCTTC
V: TRBV6-5; J: TRBJ1-1; D: -; size: -; CDR3: CASSPRGGTEAFF; DNA: TGTGCCAGCAGCCCGAGAGGTGGAACTGAAGCTTTCTTT
V: TRBV15; J: TRBJ2-7; D: TRBD1; size: -; CDR3: CATSRTVQGANYEQYF; DNA: TGTGCCACCAGCAGAACCGTACAGGGGGCGAACTACGAGCAGTACTTC
V: TRBV13; J: TRBJ1-2; D: TRBD1; size: -; CDR3: CASSLEVTGSGYTF; DNA: TGTGCCAGCAGCTTAGAGGTGACAGGGTCTGGCTACACCTTC
V: TRBV3-1/TRBV3-2; J: TRBJ2-1; D: TRBD2; size: -; CDR3: CASSRLAGGSSYNEQFF; DNA: TGTGCCAGCAGCCGACTAGCGGGGGGGAGCTCCTACAATGAGCAGTTCTTC
V: TRBV12-3/TRBV12-4; J: TRBJ1-2; D: -; size: -; CDR3: CASNGWSSGGYTF; DNA: TGTGCCAGCAACGGATGGTCCTCGGGAGGCTACACCTTC
V: TRBV4-1; J: TRBJ2-2; D: -; size: -; CDR3: CASSPSPFDRNTGELFF; DNA: TGCGCCAGCAGCCCGAGCCCCTTTGACAGAAACACCGGGGAGCTGTTTTTT